This TCR beta chain was identified in a study of T cells expressing NK-cell markers. The CDR3 is made up of 17 amino acids. Germline V lookup: CDR1 SGHAT, CDR2 FQNNGV. TCRdb re-called the 5' RACE reads; one entry per CDR3 protein, DNA not given. This table holds hundreds of thousands of distinct CDR3 sequences. The sequencing sample was made of blood T cells: a sorted CD56 or NKG2C T cell subset, CD4+ or CD8+ T cells, or bulk PBMC T cells (not recorded which). This TCR derives from a man aged 18 to 70 in good health. The chain carries TRBV11-2 and TRBJ2-7; TCRdb lists TRBD1, though no DNA is available to test this call. The CDR3 loop reads CASSPGKGWDRGSEQYF. Combining the CDR3 with reference TRBV11-2 and TRBJ2-7 gives the whole variable domain EAGVAQSPRYKIIEKRQSVAFWCNPISGHATLYWYQQILGQGPKLLIQFQNNGVVDDSQLPKDRFSAERLKGVDSTLKIQPAKLEDSAVYLCASSPGKGWDRGSEQYFGPGTRLTVT.